What follows is one TCR beta chain and its context. How the authors handled the data: Reference gene primers were amplified, and this amplification served to estimate nucleated cell counts. Clones were read by immunoSEQ multiplex PCR, and TCRdb kept only the in-frame ones, dropping some. V and J calls plus clone size are reproduced from that table; the DNA served to infer D and trimming. The table lists approximately 110,000 clones, roughly four fifths of them singletons, with 20% to 25% in the top ten. The data were obtained in a study of blood T cell repertoires in COVID-19. Germline V gene data show CDR1 as LGHDT and CDR2 as YNNKEL (reference sequence). Trimming shortened V by 4 bases and J by 0 bases, and 15 bases separated the two germline ends. This CDR3 spans 17 amino acids.

Sequencing was done on a sample of peripheral blood. The rearrangement uses TRBV3-1 (or the pseudogene TRBV3-2) and TRBJ2-2; D is possibly TRBD2 (6 bases). This receptor was taken from a man in his 70s with active or convalescent COVID-19. CDR3 DNA sequence: TGTGCCAGCAGCCCCGTAGGGGTAGCGGCGAACACCGGGGAGCTGTTTTTT. Protein: CASSPVGVAANTGELFF.